Each of the 31 T cell receptor beta chains below was sequenced from the same sample in a study of early T cells in non-severe SARS-CoV-2 infection. TCRdb called the 5' RACE reads again in MiXCR, with one record for every CDR3 protein. The table shows some 38,000 distinct CDR3 sequences, with over 4.5% occurring only once. Sequencing was carried out using whole blood. These receptors all stem from an adult who was a healthcare worker with PCR-confirmed SARS-CoV-2 infection or an uninfected control (not recorded which).

The chain joins TRBV7-9 to TRBJ2-7; 9 bases are a match to TRBD1. The ends lost 1 base at V and 7 bases at J; junction bases unmatched: 8. CDR3 length: 15 amino acids. Germline CDR1 reads SEHNR; CDR2 reads FQNEAQ (reference sequence). This CDR3 is CASSLGDRAHGEQYF. The DNA for the CDR3 is TGTGCCAGCAGCTTAGGGGACAGGGCTCACGGGGAGCAGTACTTC.

The table lists this clonotype with many counts. The chain has TRBV7-9 and TRBJ2-3, with 11 bases matching TRBD2. This CDR3 is 15 amino acids long. Germline V gives CDR1 SEHNR, CDR2 FQNEAQ (reference sequence). V gave up 4 bases and J gave up 1 base; unmatched junction bases: 1. CDR3 nucleotides: TGTGCCAGCAGCTGGGGACTAGCGGGCACAGATACGCAGTATTTT. It specifies CASSWGLAGTDTQYF.

This chain uses TRBV7-8 with TRBJ2-3; D is unclear. The CDR3 runs to 13 residues. Per germline, CDR1 SGHVS and CDR2 FQNEAQ. V was shortened by 1 base and J by 3 bases, with 5 bases between the two germline ends. CDR3 loop: CASSLGRTDTQYF. As DNA, the CDR3 is TGTGCCAGCAGCTTAGGTCGGACAGATACGCAGTATTTT.

This clonotype was detected many times. The chain carries TRBV4-1 and TRBJ1-6, with no clear D. The CDR3 loop spans 14 amino acids. Deletions cut 1 base from V and 5 bases from J, with 6 bases between. The germline gives CDR1 MGHRA, CDR2 YSYEKL. Here the CDR3 DNA reads TGCGCCAGCAGCCAAGGCCCCCATAATTCACCCCTCCACTTT. Translating it yields CASSQGPHNSPLHF.

V is TRBV7-2 and J is TRBJ1-3; D unresolved. CDR3 length: 12 residues. The ends were cut back, 1 base at V and 5 bases at J, with 3 bases in the middle. Germline values: CDR1 SGHTA, CDR2 FQGNSA. CDR3: CASSLVRNTIYF. CDR3 in DNA: TGTGCCAGCAGCTTAGTTCGAAACACCATATATTTT.

The sample holds many counts of this clonotype. This chain connects TRBV11-3 to TRBJ2-5, with TRBD2 matching over 7 bases. The trim removed 0 bases at V and 1 base at J, leaving 5 bases unmatched. This CDR3 region has 16 residues. The V gene's germline CDR1 is SGHNT and CDR2 YENEEA. The CDR3 sequence: CASSLEVGGPQETQYF. The CDR3 bases are TGTGCCAGCAGCTTAGAGGTGGGAGGGCCCCAAGAGACCCAGTACTTC.

There are many counts of this clonotype. This rearrangement joins TRBV11-2 to TRBJ2-5, with D possibly being TRBD2 (5 bases). Germline CDR1 SGHAT, CDR2 FQNNGV. Trimming shortened V by 1 base and J by 5 bases, and 17 bases separated the two germline ends. The length of the CDR3 is 16 residues. The CDR3 nucleotides are TGTGCCAGCAGCTTAGGGCGAGCGGCCCTATTTGAGACCCAGTACTTC. Its protein product is CASSLGRAALFETQYF.

In this sample, this clonotype turned up once. Written as DNA, the CDR3 is TGTGCCAGCAGCTTAGTTGCAACTAATGAAAAACTGTTTTTT. The encoded protein is CASSLVATNEKLFF. The rearrangement joins TRBV11-2 to TRBJ1-4; D is unclear. CDR1 and CDR2 (germline): SGHAT, FQNNGV. This CDR3 has 14 residues. Trimming stripped 1 base from V and 0 bases from J, with 3 bases between. Using reference TRBV11-2 and TRBJ1-4 for the parts outside the CDR3, the full variable domain is EAGVAQSPRYKIIEKRQSVAFWCNPISGHATLYWYQQILGQGPKLLIQFQNNGVVDDSQLPKDRFSAERLKGVDSTLKIQPAKLEDSAVYLCASSLVATNEKLFFGSGTQLSVL.

The sample holds many counts of this clonotype. The chain combines TRBV27 with TRBJ2-1; possible D gene TRBD2, 6 bases. V lost 2 bases, J lost 7 bases, and 12 bases lay in between. The CDR3 extends over 14 amino acids. Per germline, CDR1 MNHEY and CDR2 SMNVEV (reference sequence). The DNA of the CDR3 is TGTGCCAGCAGTTTACGGCGCGGAGGGAATGAGCAGTTCTTC. Residues: CASSLRRGGNEQFF.

This clonotype has a count of ten or more. The chain recombines TRBV12-3 or TRBV12-4 with TRBJ1-2; D not certain. The CDR3 is made up of 13 amino acids. Trimming shortened V by 6 bases and J by 5 bases, and 13 bases separated the two germline ends. CDR3 coding DNA: TGTGCCAGCAGCCCGGGTGGAGGGTATGGCTACACCTTC. It translates to CASSPGGGYGYTF.

This clonotype was counted only a few times. The CDR3 is CASSPGTGRKAFF. The CDR3 region has the DNA TGTGCCAGCAGCCCCGGAACAGGGCGCAAAGCTTTCTTT. The chain is built from TRBV7-9 and TRBJ1-1; tentatively, D is TRBD1 (6 bases). Looked up from germline, CDR1 is SEHNR and CDR2 is FQNEAQ (reference sequence). This CDR3 has 13 residues. Trimming left V 5 bases short and J 9 bases short, with 16 bases between.

In this sample, this clonotype turned up many times. The V and J genes are TRBV7-8 and TRBJ2-3; 10 bases match TRBD2. Germline V gene sequence: CDR1 SGHVS, CDR2 FQNEAQ. This CDR3 comprises 15 residues. V dropped 5 bases and J dropped 4; count of bases not matched to a gene: 6. CDR3 in DNA: TGTGCCAGCAGCCAAGCGGGGGGGCTCGCAGATACGCAGTATTTT. Its translation is CASSQAGGLADTQYF.

This clonotype showed up many times. V usage is TRBV20-1 and J usage is TRBJ2-5, with 7 nucleotides matching TRBD1. The CDR3 extends over 14 amino acids. Germline-derived CDR1 and CDR2 are DFQATT and SNEGSKA (reference sequence). V lost 6 bases and J lost 2; bases outside the gene matches: 9. The CDR3 DNA sequence: TGCAGTGCCAGTAAGACAGGGCGGCAAGAGACCCAGTACTTC. This gives the protein CSASKTGRQETQYF.

This clonotype was observed at least ten times. The rearrangement uses TRBV3-1 and TRBJ2-3, with D maybe TRBD2 (5 bases). V shed 5 bases and J shed 6 bases, with 6 bases lying between them. CDR1 is LGHDT and CDR2 is YNNKEL in the germline V gene (reference sequence). The CDR3 consists of 11 residues. This CDR3 is CASSTGDTQYF. In DNA, the CDR3 is TGTGCCAGCAGCACGGGGGATACGCAGTATTTT.

This clonotype was picked up many times. The chain has TRBV12-3 or TRBV12-4 and TRBJ2-3; D is possibly TRBD2 (7 bases). There are 14 residues in the CDR3. V was clipped by 5 bases and J by 3 bases, with 12 bases between them. Here the CDR3 reads CASSPGRGTDTQYF. As DNA, the CDR3 is TGTGCCAGCAGTCCGGGGAGGGGGACAGATACGCAGTATTTT.

This clonotype was seen ten or more times. CDR3 nucleotides: TGCAGTGCGAACCTAGCGGGGGATCCGAAAGAGACCCAGTACTTC. It yields the protein CSANLAGDPKETQYF. The chain is built from TRBV20-1 and TRBJ2-5; 10 bases match TRBD2. V lost 6 bases and J lost 3; bases outside the gene matches: 10. The germline V gene encodes CDR1 DFQATT and CDR2 SNEGSKA (reference sequence). This CDR3 has 15 amino acids.

This clonotype was counted at least ten times. The chain couples TRBV20-1 to TRBJ1-5; D not resolved. V lost 3 bases and J lost 2, with 5 bases in between. CDR1 is DFQATT, CDR2 SNEGSKA, per germline (reference sequence). This CDR3 is built from 12 residues. The CDR3, as DNA: TGCAGTGCTAGTTGGGGCAATCAGCCCCAGCATTTT. Its protein is CSASWGNQPQHF.

The J gene is TRBJ2-7, the V gene TRBV3-1, with D hard to call. V lost 3 bases and J lost 6, with 12 bases in between. The CDR3 sequence is 13 residues long. The germline CDR1 and CDR2 sequences are LGHDT and YNNKEL (reference sequence). Here the CDR3 reads CASSHDSPSEQYF. In DNA, the CDR3 is TGTGCCAGCAGCCATGACTCCCCCTCCGAGCAGTACTTC.

V and J are TRBV11-2 and TRBJ2-3; the D gene could be TRBD1 or TRBD2 (5 bases each). Germline-derived CDR1 and CDR2 are SGHAT and FQNNGV. The CDR3 extends over 14 amino acids. V gave up 3 bases and J gave up 8 bases, with 15 bases separating them. The CDR3 DNA sequence: TGTGCCAGCAGCTTTGAGGGGACGTTCGGTACGCAGTATTTT. The encoded protein is CASSFEGTFGTQYF.

This clonotype was detected ten times or more. The chain couples TRBV7-9 to TRBJ2-1; D is perhaps TRBD2 (6 bases). The germline V and J ends were trimmed by 2 bases and 8 bases, with 13 bases remaining between them. Germline values: CDR1 SEHNR, CDR2 FQNEAQ (reference sequence). This CDR3 has 14 residues. CDR3 sequence: CASSLFAGSDEQFF. For the CDR3, the DNA is TGTGCCAGCAGCTTATTCGCCGGGAGCGATGAGCAGTTCTTC.

This clonotype was counted at least ten times. The rearrangement uses TRBV20-1 and TRBJ1-5, with a tentative D call TRBD1 (5 bases). The CDR3 contains 14 residues. Trimming took off 2 bases at V and 5 bases at J, with 13 bases between the two ends. Germline V gives CDR1 DFQATT, CDR2 SNEGSKA (reference sequence). Written as DNA, the CDR3 is TGCAGTGCTAGACGAGGGGACGTCTATCAGCCCCAGCATTTT. It codes for CSARRGDVYQPQHF.

There are a few counts of this clonotype. The chain uses TRBV5-1 and TRBJ1-1, with a possible D match to TRBD1 (5 bases). The CDR3 covers 16 residues. V dropped 0 bases and J dropped 3 bases, with 15 bases sitting between them. Looked up from germline, CDR1 is SGHRS and CDR2 is YFSETQ. CDR3 region: CASSLGQLERDTEAFF. The CDR3, as DNA: TGCGCCAGCAGCTTGGGACAGCTCGAGAGGGACACTGAAGCTTTCTTT.

This clonotype was counted at least ten times. The chain uses TRBV3-1 and TRBJ2-5; 7 bases are a match to TRBD2. J gave up 5 bases and V 1 base, and 13 bases lay outside the gene matches. The CDR3 loop spans 17 amino acids. Germline CDR1 reads LGHDT; CDR2 reads YNNKEL (reference sequence). The CDR3 reads CASSQAGTIGIGETQYF. DNA of the CDR3: TGTGCCAGCAGCCAAGCTGGGACTATAGGCATTGGGGAGACCCAGTACTTC.

In this sample, this clonotype turned up many times. V usage is TRBV7-9 and J usage is TRBJ1-2; 12 bases fit TRBD1. This CDR3 region has 15 residues. Looked up from germline, CDR1 is SEHNR and CDR2 is FQNEAQ (reference sequence). With V trimmed by 5 bases and J by 6 bases, 7 bases remained unmatched. The CDR3, as DNA: TGTGCCAGCAGCCCTGGGACAGGGGGCGTCCATGGCTACACCTTC. Protein sequence: CASSPGTGGVHGYTF.

This clonotype was picked up a small number of times. V usage is TRBV5-5 and J usage is TRBJ2-3; 7 bases line up with TRBD1. Germline loops: CDR1 SGHKS, CDR2 YYEKEE (reference sequence). J gave up 0 bases and V 2 bases, and 12 bases lay outside the gene matches. The CDR3 covers 18 residues. CDR3 in amino acids: CASSLILDRATSTDTQYF. CDR3 DNA sequence: TGTGCCAGCAGCTTAATCTTAGACAGGGCAACTAGCACAGATACGCAGTATTTT.

This clonotype appeared many times. The chain combines TRBV3-1 with TRBJ1-2, with D possibly matching TRBD1 (6 bases). The CDR3 spans 14 residues. V lost 7 bases and J lost 0, with 12 bases in between. CDR1 is LGHDT and CDR2 is YNNKEL in the germline V gene (reference sequence). CDR3 nucleotides: TGTGCCAGCACCCCGACAGGAGCTAACTATGGCTACACCTTC. As protein: CASTPTGANYGYTF.

The sample holds many counts of this clonotype. This sequence joins TRBV7-9 and TRBJ2-1, with 7 nucleotides matching TRBD1. The CDR3 loop spans 12 amino acids. The V segment lost 3 bases and the J segment 10 bases; nucleotides outside the gene matches: 3. CDR1 is SEHNR, CDR2 FQNEAQ, per germline (reference sequence). CDR3 sequence reads: CASSFETGEQFF. CDR3 coding DNA: TGTGCCAGCAGCTTCGAGACAGGGGAGCAGTTCTTC.

In this sample, this clonotype turned up many times. The J gene is TRBJ2-2, the V gene TRBV20-1; D is perhaps TRBD1 or TRBD2 (6 bases each). The CDR3 is 15 amino acids. V was pared by 3 bases and J by 2 bases, with 13 bases between. Per the germline V gene, CDR1 is DFQATT and CDR2 is SNEGSKA (reference sequence). The CDR3 loop is CSARGAGTNTGELFF. CDR3 coding DNA: TGCAGTGCTAGGGGGGCGGGAACTAACACCGGGGAGCTGTTTTTT.

There are many counts of this clonotype. The genes are TRBV7-3 and TRBJ2-1, with a tentative D call TRBD1 (5 bases). CDR1 and CDR2 (germline): SGHTA, FQGTGA. There are 15 residues in the CDR3. V gave up 1 base and J gave up 4 bases, with 11 bases separating them. The chain's CDR3 is CASSLSPGRYNEQFF. In DNA, the CDR3 is TGTGCCAGCAGCTTAAGTCCAGGGCGGTACAATGAGCAGTTCTTC.

This clonotype occurred many times. The genes are TRBV6-2 or TRBV6-3 and TRBJ2-5; the D is unclear. The CDR3 is made up of 13 amino acids. The germline V gene has CDR1 MNHEY and CDR2 SVGEGT. Trimming removed 3 bases at V and 6 bases at J, with 11 bases between. The CDR3 loop reads CASSYYYRQTQYF. In DNA form, the CDR3 reads TGTGCCAGCAGTTATTATTACAGACAGACCCAGTACTTC.

In its sample, this clonotype was seen many times. The chain couples TRBV6-2 or TRBV6-3 to TRBJ1-2; 9 bases align to TRBD1. Trimming removed 2 bases from V and 7 bases from J; junction bases left unmatched: 8. Germline CDR1 MNHEY, CDR2 SVGEGT. This CDR3 region has 15 residues. Written as DNA, the CDR3 is TGTGCCAGCAGTTACGGGACAGGGAAGTGGTCTGGCTACACCTTC. It encodes CASSYGTGKWSGYTF.